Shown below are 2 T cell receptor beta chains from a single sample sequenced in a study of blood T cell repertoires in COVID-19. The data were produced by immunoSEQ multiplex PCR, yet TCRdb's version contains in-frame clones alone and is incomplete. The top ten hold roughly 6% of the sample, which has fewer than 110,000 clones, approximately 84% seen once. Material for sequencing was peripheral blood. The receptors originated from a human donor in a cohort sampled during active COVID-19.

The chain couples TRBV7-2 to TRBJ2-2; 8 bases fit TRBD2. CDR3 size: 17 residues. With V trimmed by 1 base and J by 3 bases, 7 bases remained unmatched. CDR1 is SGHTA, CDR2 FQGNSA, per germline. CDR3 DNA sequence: TGTGCCAGCAGCTTAGGTCCCAGCGGGGGTTACACCGGGGAGCTGTTTTTT. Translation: CASSLGPSGGYTGELFF.

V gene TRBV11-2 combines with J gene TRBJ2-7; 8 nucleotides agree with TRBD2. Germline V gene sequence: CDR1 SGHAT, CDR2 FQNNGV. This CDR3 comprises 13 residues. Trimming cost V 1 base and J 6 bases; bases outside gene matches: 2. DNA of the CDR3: TGTGCCAGCAGCTTAGCTCGGGAGGGCGAGCAGTACTTC. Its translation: CASSLAREGEQYF.